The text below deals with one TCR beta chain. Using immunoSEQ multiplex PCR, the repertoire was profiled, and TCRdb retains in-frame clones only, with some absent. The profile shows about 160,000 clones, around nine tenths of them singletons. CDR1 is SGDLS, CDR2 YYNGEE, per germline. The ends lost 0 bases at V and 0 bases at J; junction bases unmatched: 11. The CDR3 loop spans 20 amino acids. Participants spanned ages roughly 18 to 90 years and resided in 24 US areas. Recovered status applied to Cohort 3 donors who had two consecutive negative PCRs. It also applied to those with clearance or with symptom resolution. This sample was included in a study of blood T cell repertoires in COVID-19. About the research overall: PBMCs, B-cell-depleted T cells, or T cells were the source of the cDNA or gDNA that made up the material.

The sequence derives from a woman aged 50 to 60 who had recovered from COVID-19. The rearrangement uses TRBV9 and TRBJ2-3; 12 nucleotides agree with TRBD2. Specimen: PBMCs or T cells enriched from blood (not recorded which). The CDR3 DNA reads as TGTGCCAGCAGCGTAGAGGGGGGACTAGCGGGCACACCTAGCACAGATACGCAGTATTTT. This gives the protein CASSVEGGLAGTPSTDTQYF.